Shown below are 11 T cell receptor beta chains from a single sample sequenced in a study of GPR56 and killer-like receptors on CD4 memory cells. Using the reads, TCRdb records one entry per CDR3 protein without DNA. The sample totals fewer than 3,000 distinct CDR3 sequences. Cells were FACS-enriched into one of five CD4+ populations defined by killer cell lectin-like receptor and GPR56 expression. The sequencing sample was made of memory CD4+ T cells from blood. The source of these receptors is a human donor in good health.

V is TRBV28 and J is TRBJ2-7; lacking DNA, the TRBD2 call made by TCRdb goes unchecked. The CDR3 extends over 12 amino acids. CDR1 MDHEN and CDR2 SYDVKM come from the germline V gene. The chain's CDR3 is CASKGEVYEQYF.

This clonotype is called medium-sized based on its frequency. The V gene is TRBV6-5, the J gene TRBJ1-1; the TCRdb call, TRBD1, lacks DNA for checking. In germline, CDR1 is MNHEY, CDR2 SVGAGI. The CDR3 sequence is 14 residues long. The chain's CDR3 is CASSYLGGATEAFF.

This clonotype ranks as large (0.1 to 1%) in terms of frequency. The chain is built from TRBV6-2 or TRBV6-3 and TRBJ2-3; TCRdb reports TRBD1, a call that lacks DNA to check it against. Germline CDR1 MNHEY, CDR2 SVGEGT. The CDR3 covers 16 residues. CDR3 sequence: CASSYKGQRTTDTQYF.

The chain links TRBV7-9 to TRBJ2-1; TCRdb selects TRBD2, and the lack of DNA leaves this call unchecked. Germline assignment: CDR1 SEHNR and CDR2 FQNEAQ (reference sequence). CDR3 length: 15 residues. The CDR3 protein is CASSLTSGVRNEQFF.

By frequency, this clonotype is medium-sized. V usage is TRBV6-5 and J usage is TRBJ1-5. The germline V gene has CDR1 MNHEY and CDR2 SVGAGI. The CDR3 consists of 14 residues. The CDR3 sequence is CASKKAENNQPQHF.

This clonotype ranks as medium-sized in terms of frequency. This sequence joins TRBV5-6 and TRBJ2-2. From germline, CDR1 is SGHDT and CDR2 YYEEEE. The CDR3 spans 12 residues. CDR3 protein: CASSRTPGELFF.

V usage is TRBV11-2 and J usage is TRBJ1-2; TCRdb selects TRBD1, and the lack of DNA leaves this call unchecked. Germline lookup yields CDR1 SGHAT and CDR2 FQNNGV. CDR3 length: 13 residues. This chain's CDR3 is CASSLPGEYGYTF. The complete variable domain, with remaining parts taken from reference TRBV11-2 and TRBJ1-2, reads EAGVAQSPRYKIIEKRQSVAFWCNPISGHATLYWYQQILGQGPKLLIQFQNNGVVDDSQLPKDRFSAERLKGVDSTLKIQPAKLEDSAVYLCASSLPGEYGYTFGSGTRLTVV.

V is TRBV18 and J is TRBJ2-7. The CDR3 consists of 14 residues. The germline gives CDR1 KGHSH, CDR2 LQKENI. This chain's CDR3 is CASSPAGWGYEQYF.

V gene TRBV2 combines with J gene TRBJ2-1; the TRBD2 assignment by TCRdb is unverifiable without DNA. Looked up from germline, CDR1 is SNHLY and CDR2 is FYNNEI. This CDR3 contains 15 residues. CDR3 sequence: CASTRSINPYNEQFF.

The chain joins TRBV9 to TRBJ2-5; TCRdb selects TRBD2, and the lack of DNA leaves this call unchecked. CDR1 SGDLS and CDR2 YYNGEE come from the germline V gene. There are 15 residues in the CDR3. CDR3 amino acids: CASSPHSGVKETQYF.

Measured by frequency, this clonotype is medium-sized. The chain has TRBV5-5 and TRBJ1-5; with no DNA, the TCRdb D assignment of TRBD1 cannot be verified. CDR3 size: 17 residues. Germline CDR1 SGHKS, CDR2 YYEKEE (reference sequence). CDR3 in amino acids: CASSLVLSGAINQPQHF. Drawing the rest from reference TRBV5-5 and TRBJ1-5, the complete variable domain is DAGVTQSPTHLIKTRGQQVTLRCSPISGHKSVSWYQQVLGQGPQFIFQYYEKEERGRGNFPDRFSARQFPNYSSELNVNALLLGDSALYLCASSLVLSGAINQPQHFGDGTRLSIL.